This entry concerns a single TCR beta chain. Its specific antigen is unknown. Base quality data are lacking; no much larger clone is found one base away. The CDR3 holds 13 amino acids from the cysteine to the phenylalanine. Only CDR3 DNA is held: 39 bases, read in frame from base 1. The germline V gene (reference sequence) gives CDR1 as SEHNR and CDR2 as FQNEAQ. V is pared back by 6 bases and J by 6 bases, with 12 bases lying between the germline termini. The source of the sample is a study of T-cell memory formation after mild COVID-19 (dated by TCRdb to 2020 to 2023). Concerning the study at large: TCR sequence clusters from the two donors were found to be largely donor specific. In a couple of donors, T-cell clones that expanded and contracted after mild COVID-19 were followed by sequencing TCRalpha and TCRbeta repertoires longitudinally. The cohort was made up of two young adult volunteers, one female and one male, who were previously healthy. Summary of the overall study and its limitations: SARS-CoV-2 specificity was not confirmed for the second-wave clones peaking on day 37. Contracting CD4+ clones turned up mainly in the CM and EM memory subsets, whereas EMRA was where CD8+ clones were enriched. The study included only two mild cases, and larger cohorts that include severe cases with pre-infection samples were judged to be necessary. Some responding clones were detected in pre-infection memory, which suggested that pre-existing cross-reactive memory T cells had joined the SARS-CoV-2 response. Clones that contracted from day 15 to 85 showed balanced CD4/CD8 phenotypes, whereas a second wave of clones that expanded from day 15 to 37 leaned towards CD4+.

TCRdb names Illumina NovaSeq 6000 as the instrument used. TCRalpha and TCRbeta cDNA libraries were built by 5'RACE with constant-segment primers, adding sample barcodes and unique molecular identifiers. RNA was extracted from every sample with Trizol reagent. Amplification of the libraries took two PCR steps, and the second step added a second sample barcode plus Illumina TruSeq adapters. Libraries were sequenced on an Illumina NovaSeq with 2 x 150 bp paired-end reads. From the authors' description of their analysis: Reads were demultiplexed and collapsed into UMI-guided consensus sequences with migec v1.2.7. Using mixcr v2.1.11, UMI consensuses were aligned to TRA and TRB V and J templates and then assembled into clonotypes. Expanded or contracted clonotypes were those called significant by both edgeR and NoisET, with noise models trained on biological replicates. For edgeR calls, the cutoffs were a false discovery rate-adjusted p below 0.01 and a log2 fold-change threshold of 1. As an exploratory analysis of dynamics, max-normalized trajectories of the 1000 most abundant clonotypes were examined with PCA combined with hierarchical clustering. Each responding clone was given a CD4 or CD8 phenotype based on the CD4+ and CD8+ repertoires, which had been sequenced separately. Clones were called with MiXCR by TCRdb after fastp trimmed the public reads at Q25, and only in-frame beta chains were retained. Each record represents a unique CDR3 protein, reported with the most common genes and DNA among its rows. The authors' filters were not applied to this entry. The sample yields fewer than 250,000 distinct CDR3 sequences; under 12% were counted once. Less than 4% of the sample belongs to the ten largest clones.

Ficoll-Paque density gradient centrifugation was the method used to isolate PBMCs. The sequence was obtained from a man aged 18 to 29 who had mild COVID-19 (a few samples of this study predate the infection). The sample titles of this study are shuffled in the database, so cell type and time point are left out; the donor was told from shared clones. Sequences were obtained from PBMCs or a T cell subset sorted from them (not recorded which). The chain is encoded by TRBV7-9 joined to TRBJ2-1; the D gene remains uncertain. The CDR3 loop reads CASSRQWPNEQFF. DNA sequence: TGTGCCAGCAGTCGTCAGTGGCCCAATGAGCAGTTCTTC.